This T cell receptor beta chain came from a study of blood T cell repertoires in COVID-19. TCRdb keeps only in-frame clones here, not all; method: immunoSEQ multiplex PCR. Of around 200,000 clones listed, roughly 90% are singletons. This CDR3 has 13 amino acids. The V end lost 2 bases, the J end lost 3 bases, and 7 bases lay between the germline ends. Germline loops: CDR1 SGHAT, CDR2 FQDESV (reference sequence). The genes are TRBV11-1 and TRBJ1-1; D unclear. The sample taken for sequencing was PBMCs or T cells enriched from blood (not recorded which). This receptor was identified in a woman aged 40 to 50 with acute COVID-19. For the CDR3, the DNA is TGTGCCAGCAGCTTATTCTCCTACACTGAAGCTTTCTTT. Translated: CASSLFSYTEAFF. Complete variable domain (other parts from reference TRBV11-1 and TRBJ1-1): EAEVAQSPRYKITEKSQAVAFWCDPISGHATLYWYRQILGQGPELLVQFQDESVVDDSQLPKDRFSAERLKGVDSTLKIQPAELGDSAMYLCASSLFSYTEAFFGQGTRLTVV.